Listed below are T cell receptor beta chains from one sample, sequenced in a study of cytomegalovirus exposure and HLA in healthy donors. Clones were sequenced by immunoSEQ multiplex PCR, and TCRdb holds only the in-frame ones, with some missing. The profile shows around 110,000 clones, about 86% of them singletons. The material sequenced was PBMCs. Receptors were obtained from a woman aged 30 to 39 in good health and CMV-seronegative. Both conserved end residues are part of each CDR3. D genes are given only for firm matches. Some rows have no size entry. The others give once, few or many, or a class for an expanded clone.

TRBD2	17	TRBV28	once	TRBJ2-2	TGTGCCAGCAGCCTAAATATGCCGGGAGGAGCAGCCGGGGAGCTGTTTTTT	CASSLNMPGGAAGELFF
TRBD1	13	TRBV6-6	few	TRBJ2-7	TGTGCCAGCATCAGGACAGGTGGCGGCGAGCAGTACTTC	CASIRTGGGEQYF
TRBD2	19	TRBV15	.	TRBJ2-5	TGTGCCACCAGCAGAGATTCGGGACTAGCGGGAGTTGGACAAGAGACCCAGTACTTC	CATSRDSGLAGVGQETQYF
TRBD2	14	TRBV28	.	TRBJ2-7	TGTGCCAGCTCTCAGCGGGAGGGCAGGACCGAGCAGTACTTC	CASSQREGRTEQYF
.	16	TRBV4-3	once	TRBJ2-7	TGCGCCAGCAGCCAAGATCTTGAGGGGGATCCCTACGAGCAGTACTTC	CASSQDLEGDPYEQYF
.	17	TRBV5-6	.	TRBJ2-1	TGTGCCAGCAGCTTATGGGGGGGAGGGGGATCCTACAATGAGCAGTTCTTC	CASSLWGGGGSYNEQFF
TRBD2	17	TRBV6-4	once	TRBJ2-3	TGTGCCAGCAGTGACTCGGCTAGCGGGAGGGCCGGAGATACGCAGTATTTT	CASSDSASGRAGDTQYF
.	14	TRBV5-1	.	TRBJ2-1	TGCGCCAGCAGCGGAGATCGAGGCCACAATGAGCAGTTCTTC	CASSGDRGHNEQFF
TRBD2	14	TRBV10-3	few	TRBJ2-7	TGTGCCACCCTCTGGACTAGCGGGAGCGACGAGCAGTACTTC	CATLWTSGSDEQYF
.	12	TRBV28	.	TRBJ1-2	TGTGCCAGCAGTTTGGCCCTCGGGGGCTACACCTTC	CASSLALGGYTF
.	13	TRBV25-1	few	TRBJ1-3	TGTGCCAGCAGTCCACTCTTTGGAAACACCATATATTTT	CASSPLFGNTIYF
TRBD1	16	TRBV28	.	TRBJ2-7	TGTGCCAGCAGTTTATCGGCAGGGGGCGCAGCCTACGAGCAGTACTTC	CASSLSAGGAAYEQYF
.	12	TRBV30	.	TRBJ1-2	TGTGCCTGGACCATCGGGGGTGCTGGCTACACCTTC	CAWTIGGAGYTF
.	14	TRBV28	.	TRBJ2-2	TGTGCCAGCATTCGAGCGTCCCCCGCCGGGGAGCTGTTTTTT	CASIRASPAGELFF
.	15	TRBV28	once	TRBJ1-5	TGTGCCAGCAGTCCATACGACAGACCAAGTCAGCCCCAGCATTTT	CASSPYDRPSQPQHF
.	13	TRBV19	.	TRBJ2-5	TGTGCCAGTAGTGTCGGGATTCAAGAGACCCAGTACTTC	CASSVGIQETQYF
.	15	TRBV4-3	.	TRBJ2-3	TGCGCCAGCGCAGCGGGTGTCAGTTTGGCAGATACGCAGTATTTT	CASAAGVSLADTQYF
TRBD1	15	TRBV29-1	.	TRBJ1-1	TGCAGCGTTGTAGGGGAGTGGTACAGGGGCACTGAAGCTTTCTTT	CSVVGEWYRGTEAFF
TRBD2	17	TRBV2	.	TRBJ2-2	TGTGCCAGCAGTGAATCTTGGACTAGCTCGAACACCGGGGAGCTGTTTTTT	CASSESWTSSNTGELFF
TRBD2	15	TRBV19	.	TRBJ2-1	TGTGCCAGTAGTGCCCTAGCGGGAGTAGTCAATGAGCAGTTCTTC	CASSALAGVVNEQFF
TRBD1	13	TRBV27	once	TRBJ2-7	TGTGCCAGCAGTGCCGGGACAGGGAACGAGCAGTACTTC	CASSAGTGNEQYF
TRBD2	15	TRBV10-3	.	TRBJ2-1	TGTGCCATCAGTGGCCGACTAGCGGGAGAGGATGAGCAGTTCTTC	CAISGRLAGEDEQFF
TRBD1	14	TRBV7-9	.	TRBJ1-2	TGTGCCAGCAGCTTAGAGGAGGGGGCGGATGGCTACACCTTC	CASSLEEGADGYTF
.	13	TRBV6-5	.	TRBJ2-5	TGTGCCAGCGCCGGAGGGTACCAAGAGACCCAGTACTTC	CASAGGYQETQYF
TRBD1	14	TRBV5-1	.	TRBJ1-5	TGCGCCAGCAGCTCGGGACAGGTTAATCAGCCCCAGCATTTT	CASSSGQVNQPQHF
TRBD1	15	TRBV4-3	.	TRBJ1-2	TGCGCCAGCAGCCAAGGGACAGGGTTGAGCTATGGCTACACCTTC	CASSQGTGLSYGYTF
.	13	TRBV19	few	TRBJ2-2	TGTGCCAGTAGCGGGAGTCAGACCGGGGAGCTGTTTTTT	CASSGSQTGELFF